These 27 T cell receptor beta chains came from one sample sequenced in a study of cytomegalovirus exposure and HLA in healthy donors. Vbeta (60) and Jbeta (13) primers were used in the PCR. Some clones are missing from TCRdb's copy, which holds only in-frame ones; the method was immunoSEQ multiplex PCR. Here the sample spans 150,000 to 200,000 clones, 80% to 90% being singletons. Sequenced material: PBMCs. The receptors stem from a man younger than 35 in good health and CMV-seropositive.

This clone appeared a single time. The CDR3 sequence: CTGGGADTQYF. The CDR3 bases are TGCACAGGTGGGGGGGCGGATACGCAGTATTTT. This chain links TRBV20-1 with TRBJ2-3, with a tentative D call TRBD2 (7 bases). CDR3 length: 11 residues. CDR1 and CDR2 (germline): DFQATT, SNEGSKA (reference sequence).

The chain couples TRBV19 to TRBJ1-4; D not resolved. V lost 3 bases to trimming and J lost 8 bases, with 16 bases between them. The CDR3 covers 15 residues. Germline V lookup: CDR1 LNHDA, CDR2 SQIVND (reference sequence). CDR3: CASSIGVLDPEKLFF. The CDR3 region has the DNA TGTGCCAGTAGTATCGGGGTATTGGACCCCGAAAAACTGTTTTTT.

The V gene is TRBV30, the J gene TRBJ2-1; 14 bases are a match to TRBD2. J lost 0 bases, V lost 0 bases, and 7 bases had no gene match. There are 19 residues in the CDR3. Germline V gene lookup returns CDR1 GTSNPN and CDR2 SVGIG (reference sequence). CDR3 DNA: TGTGCCTGGAGTGTACCTGGGACTAGCGGGGGTACCTCCTACAATGAGCAGTTCTTC. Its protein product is CAWSVPGTSGGTSYNEQFF.

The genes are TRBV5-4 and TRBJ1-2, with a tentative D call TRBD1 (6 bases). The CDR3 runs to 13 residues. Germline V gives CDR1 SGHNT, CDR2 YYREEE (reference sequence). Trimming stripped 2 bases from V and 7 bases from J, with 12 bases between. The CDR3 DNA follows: TGTGCCAGCAGCTTACAGGGAGTAGCTGGCTACACCTTC. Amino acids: CASSLQGVAGYTF. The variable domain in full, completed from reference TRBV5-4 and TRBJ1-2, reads ETGVTQSPTHLIKTRGQQVTLRCSSQSGHNTVSWYQQALGQGPQFIFQYYREEENGRGNFPPRFSGLQFPNYSSELNVNALELDDSALYLCASSLQGVAGYTFGSGTRLTVV.

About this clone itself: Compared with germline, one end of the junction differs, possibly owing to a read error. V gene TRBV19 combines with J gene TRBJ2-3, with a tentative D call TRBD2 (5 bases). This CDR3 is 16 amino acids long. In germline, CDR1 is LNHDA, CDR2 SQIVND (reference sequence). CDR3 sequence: CASSIRGGISTDTQYF. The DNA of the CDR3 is TGTGCCAGTAGTATACGGGGTGGAATCAGCACGGATACGCAGTATTTT.

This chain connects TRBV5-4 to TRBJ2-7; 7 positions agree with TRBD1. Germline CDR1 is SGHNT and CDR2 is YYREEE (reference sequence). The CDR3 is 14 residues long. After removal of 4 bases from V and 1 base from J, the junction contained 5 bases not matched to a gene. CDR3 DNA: TGTGCCAGCAGCCGAGACAGGGCATCCTACGAGCAGTACTTC. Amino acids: CASSRDRASYEQYF. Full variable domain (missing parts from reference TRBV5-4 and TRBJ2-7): ETGVTQSPTHLIKTRGQQVTLRCSSQSGHNTVSWYQQALGQGPQFIFQYYREEENGRGNFPPRFSGLQFPNYSSELNVNALELDDSALYLCASSRDRASYEQYFGPGTRLTVT.

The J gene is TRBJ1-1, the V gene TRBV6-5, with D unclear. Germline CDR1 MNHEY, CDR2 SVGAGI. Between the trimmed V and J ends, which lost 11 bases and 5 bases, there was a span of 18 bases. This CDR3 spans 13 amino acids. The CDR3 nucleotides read TGTGCCTCACTTAGGGAGGGAAGGACTGAAGCTTTCTTT. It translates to CASLREGRTEAFF.

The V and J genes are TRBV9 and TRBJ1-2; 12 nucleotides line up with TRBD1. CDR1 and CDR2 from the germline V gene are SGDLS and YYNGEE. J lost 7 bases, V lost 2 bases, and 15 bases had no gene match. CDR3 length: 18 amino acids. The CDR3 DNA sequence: TGTGCCAGCAGCGTCGGACTCGGGACAGGGGGCAGTGGGGGTGGCTACACCTTC. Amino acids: CASSVGLGTGGSGGGYTF.

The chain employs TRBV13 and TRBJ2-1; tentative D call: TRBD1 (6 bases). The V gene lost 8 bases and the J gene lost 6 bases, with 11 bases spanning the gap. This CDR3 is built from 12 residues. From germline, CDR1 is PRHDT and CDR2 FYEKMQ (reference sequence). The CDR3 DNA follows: TGTGCCAGCGGACAGCTAACCAATGAGCAGTTCTTC. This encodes CASGQLTNEQFF.

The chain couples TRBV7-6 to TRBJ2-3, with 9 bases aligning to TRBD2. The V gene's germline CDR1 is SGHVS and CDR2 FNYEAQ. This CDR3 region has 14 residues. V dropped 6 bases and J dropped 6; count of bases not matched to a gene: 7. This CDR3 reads CASSPAGGRDTQYF. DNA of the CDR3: TGTGCCAGCAGTCCCGCGGGGGGGCGCGATACGCAGTATTTT.

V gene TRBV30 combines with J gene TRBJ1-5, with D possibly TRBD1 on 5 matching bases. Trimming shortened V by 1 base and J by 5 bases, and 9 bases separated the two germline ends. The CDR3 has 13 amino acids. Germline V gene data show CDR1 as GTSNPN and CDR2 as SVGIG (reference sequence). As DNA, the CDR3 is TGTGCCTGGAGTGGGGGGGGGTATCAGCCCCAGCATTTT. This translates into CAWSGGGYQPQHF. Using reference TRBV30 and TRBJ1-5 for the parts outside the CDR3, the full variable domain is SQTIHQWPATLVQPVGSPLSLECTVEGTSNPNLYWYRQAAGRGLQLLFYSVGIGQISSEVPQNLSASRPQDRQFILSSKKLLLSDSGFYLCAWSGGGYQPQHFGDGTRLSIL.

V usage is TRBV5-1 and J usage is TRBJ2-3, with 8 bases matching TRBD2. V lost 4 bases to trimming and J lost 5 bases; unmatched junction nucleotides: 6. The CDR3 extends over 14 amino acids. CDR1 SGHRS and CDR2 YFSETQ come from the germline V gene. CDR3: CASSPSGGIDTQYF. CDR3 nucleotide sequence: TGCGCCAGCAGCCCAAGCGGGGGAATAGATACGCAGTATTTT.

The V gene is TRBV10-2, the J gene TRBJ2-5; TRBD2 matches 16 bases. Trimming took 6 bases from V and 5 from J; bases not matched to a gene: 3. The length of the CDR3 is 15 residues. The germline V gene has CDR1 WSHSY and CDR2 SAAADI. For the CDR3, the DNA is TGCGCCAGCAGGGGACTAGCGGGGGGGCATGAGACCCAGTACTTC. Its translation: CASRGLAGGHETQYF.

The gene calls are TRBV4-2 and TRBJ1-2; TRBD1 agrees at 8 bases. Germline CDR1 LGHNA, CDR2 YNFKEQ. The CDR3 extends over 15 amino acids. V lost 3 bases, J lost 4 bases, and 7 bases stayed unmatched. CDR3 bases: TGTGCCAGCAGCCAGGAACAGACAGGGGCCTATGGCTACACCTTC. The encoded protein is CASSQEQTGAYGYTF.

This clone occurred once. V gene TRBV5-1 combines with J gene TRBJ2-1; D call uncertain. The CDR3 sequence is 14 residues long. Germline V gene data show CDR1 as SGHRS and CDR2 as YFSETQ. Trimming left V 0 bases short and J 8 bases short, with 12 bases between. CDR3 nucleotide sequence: TGCGCCAGCAGCTTGGATATCACTGCGGATGAGCAGTTCTTC. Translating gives CASSLDITADEQFF. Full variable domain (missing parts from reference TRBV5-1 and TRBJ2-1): KAGVTQTPRYLIKTRGQQVTLSCSPISGHRSVSWYQQTPGQGLQFLFEYFSETQRNKGNFPGRFSGRQFSNSRSEMNVSTLELGDSALYLCASSLDITADEQFFGPGTRLTVL.

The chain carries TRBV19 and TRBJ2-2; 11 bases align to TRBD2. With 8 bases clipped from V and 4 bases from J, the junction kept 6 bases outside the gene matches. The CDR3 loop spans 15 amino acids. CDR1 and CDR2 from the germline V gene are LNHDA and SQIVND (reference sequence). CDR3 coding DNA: TGTGCCAGTGATCCGGGACTAGCGGTCACCGGGGAGCTGTTTTTT. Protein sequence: CASDPGLAVTGELFF.

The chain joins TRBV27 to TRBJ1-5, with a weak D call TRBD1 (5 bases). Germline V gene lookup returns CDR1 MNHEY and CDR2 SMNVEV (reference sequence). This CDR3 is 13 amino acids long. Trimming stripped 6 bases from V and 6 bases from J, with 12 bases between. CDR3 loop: CASSRDRFQPQHF. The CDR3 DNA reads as TGTGCCAGCAGCAGGGATAGGTTTCAGCCCCAGCATTTT.

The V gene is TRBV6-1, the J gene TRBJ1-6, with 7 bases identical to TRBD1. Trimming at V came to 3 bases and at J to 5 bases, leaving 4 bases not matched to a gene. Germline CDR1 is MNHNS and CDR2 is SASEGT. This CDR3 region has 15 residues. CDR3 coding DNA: TGTGCCAGCAGTGATGGGACAGAAAATAATTCACCCCTCCACTTT. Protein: CASSDGTENNSPLHF.

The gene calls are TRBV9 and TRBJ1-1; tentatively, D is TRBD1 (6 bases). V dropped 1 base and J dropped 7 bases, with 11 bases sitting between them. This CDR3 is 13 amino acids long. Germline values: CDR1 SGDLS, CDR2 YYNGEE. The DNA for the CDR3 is TGTGCCAGCAGCGTACACCACAGGGATGAAGCTTTCTTT. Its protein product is CASSVHHRDEAFF.

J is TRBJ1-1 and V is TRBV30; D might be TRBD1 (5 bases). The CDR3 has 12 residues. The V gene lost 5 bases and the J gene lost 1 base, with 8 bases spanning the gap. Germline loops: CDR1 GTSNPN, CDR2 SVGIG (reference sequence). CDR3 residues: CAWLGGNTEAFF. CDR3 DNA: TGTGCCTGGTTGGGGGGGAACACTGAAGCTTTCTTT.

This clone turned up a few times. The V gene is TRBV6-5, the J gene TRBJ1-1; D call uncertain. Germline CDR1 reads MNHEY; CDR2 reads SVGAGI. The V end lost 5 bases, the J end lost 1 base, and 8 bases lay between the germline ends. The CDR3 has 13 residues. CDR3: CASSLTRNTEAFF. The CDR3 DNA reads TGTGCCAGCAGTCTGACTAGGAACACTGAAGCTTTCTTT.

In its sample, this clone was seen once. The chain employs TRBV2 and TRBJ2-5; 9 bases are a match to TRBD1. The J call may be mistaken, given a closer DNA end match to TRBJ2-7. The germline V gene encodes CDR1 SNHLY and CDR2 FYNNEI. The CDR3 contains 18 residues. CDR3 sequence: CASSEALPGQGFFYEQYF. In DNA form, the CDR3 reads TGTGCCAGCAGTGAAGCGCTTCCGGGACAGGGTTTTTTCTACGAGCAGTACTTC.

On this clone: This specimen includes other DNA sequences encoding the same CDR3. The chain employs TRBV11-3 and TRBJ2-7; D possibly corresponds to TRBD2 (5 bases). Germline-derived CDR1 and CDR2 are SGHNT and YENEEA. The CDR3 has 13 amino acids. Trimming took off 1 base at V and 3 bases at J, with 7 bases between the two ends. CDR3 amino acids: CASSLGGSYEQYF. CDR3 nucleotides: TGTGCCAGCAGCTTAGGAGGGAGCTACGAGCAGTACTTC. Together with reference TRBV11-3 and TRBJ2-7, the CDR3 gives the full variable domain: EAGVVQSPRYKIIEKKQPVAFWCNPISGHNTLYWYLQNLGQGPELLIRYENEEAVDDSQLPKDRFSAERLKGVDSTLKIQPAELGDSAVYLCASSLGGSYEQYFGPGTRLTVT.

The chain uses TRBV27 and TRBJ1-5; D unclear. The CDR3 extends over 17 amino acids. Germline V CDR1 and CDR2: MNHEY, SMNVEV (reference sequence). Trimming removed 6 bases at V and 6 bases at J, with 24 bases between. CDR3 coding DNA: TGTGCCAGCAGCCCGTATAGCAATCAACTCACCGGTCAGCCCCAGCATTTT. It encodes CASSPYSNQLTGQPQHF.

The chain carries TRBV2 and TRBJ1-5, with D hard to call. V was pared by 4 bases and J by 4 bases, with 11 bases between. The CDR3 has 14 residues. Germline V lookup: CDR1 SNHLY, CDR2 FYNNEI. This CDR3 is CASSVERGNQPQHF. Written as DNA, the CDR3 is TGTGCCAGCAGTGTGGAACGCGGTAATCAGCCCCAGCATTTT.

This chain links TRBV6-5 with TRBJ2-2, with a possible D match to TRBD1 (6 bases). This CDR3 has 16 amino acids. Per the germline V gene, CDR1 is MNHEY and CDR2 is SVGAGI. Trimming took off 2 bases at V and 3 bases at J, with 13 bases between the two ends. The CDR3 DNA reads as TGTGCCAGCAGTTACCTGACAGGCGCTGACACCGGGGAGCTGTTTTTT. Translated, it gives CASSYLTGADTGELFF.

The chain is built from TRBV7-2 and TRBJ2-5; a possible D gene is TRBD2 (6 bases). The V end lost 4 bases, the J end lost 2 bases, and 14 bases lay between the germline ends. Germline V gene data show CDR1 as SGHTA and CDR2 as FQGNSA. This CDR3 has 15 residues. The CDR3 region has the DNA TGTGCCAGCAGCTCCCGCGGGGCGGGGCAAGAGACCCAGTACTTC. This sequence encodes CASSSRGAGQETQYF.